The source of this T cell receptor (beta chain) is a study of CD8 T cells in ankylosing spondylitis. The V gene's germline CDR1 is SQVTM and CDR2 ANQGSEA. The CDR3 sequence is 12 residues long. V dropped 7 bases and J dropped 2 bases, with 11 bases sitting between them. This clonotype was counted at least ten times. What it recognizes is unknown. Molecular-barcoded quantitative 5'-RACE produced these TCR beta libraries. One entry per CDR3 protein results from TCRdb running MiXCR on the 5' RACE reads. The table lists a few hundred thousand distinct CDR3 sequences, 6.5% to 10% of them singletons, with roughly 15% in the top ten. Overall study findings and caveats: The authors found the disease-linked clones to be CD8+ and relatively rare in peripheral blood. Certain motif variants had earlier been reported in reactive arthritis synovial fluid and blood. In ankylosing spondylitis patients, matched synovial fluid reportedly showed significant enrichment of disease-linked clones. A motif of roughly 8 highly homologous TCR beta variants was seen as apparently characteristic of ankylosing spondylitis blood.

This chain joins TRBV29-1 and TRBJ2-5; D unresolved. The clonotype comes from a male donor with ankylosing spondylitis. Sequencing was done on a sample of blood, either unsorted or a sorted T cell fraction (not recorded which). In nucleotides, the CDR3 is TGCAGCGGCCTAGAGTGGCAAGAGACCCAGTACTTC. It codes for CSGLEWQETQYF.